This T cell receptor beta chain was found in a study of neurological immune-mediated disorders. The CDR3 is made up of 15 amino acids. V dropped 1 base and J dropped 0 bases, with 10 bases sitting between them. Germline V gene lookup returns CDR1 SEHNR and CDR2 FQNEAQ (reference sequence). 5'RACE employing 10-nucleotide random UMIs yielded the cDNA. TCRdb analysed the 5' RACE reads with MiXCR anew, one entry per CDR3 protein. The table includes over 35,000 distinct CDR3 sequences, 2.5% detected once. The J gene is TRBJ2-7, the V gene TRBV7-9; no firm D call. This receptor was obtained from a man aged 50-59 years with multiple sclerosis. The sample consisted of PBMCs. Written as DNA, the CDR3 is TGTGCCAGCAGCTTAGGGGCCAGGCCCTCCTACGAGCAGTACTTC. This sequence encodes CASSLGARPSYEQYF. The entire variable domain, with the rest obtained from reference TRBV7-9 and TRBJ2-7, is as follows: DTGVSQNPRHKITKRGQNVTFRCDPISEHNRLYWYRQTLGQGPEFLTYFQNEAQLEKSRLLSDRFSAERPKGSFSTLEIQRTEQGDSAMYLCASSLGARPSYEQYFGPGTRLTVT.